This T cell receptor beta chain was sequenced in a study of shared clonotypes between healthy human individuals. The germline gives CDR1 MNHEY, CDR2 SMNVEV (reference sequence). J was trimmed by 7 bases and V by 3 bases; bases with no gene match: 1. The CDR3 is made up of 14 amino acids. With respect to this clone: Its antigen is as yet unknown.

Study-wide results and limits: Memory subsets had estimated richness that was generally smaller than that of naive subsets.

It was 150 to 200 ng DNA, some 30,000 T cell genomes, that sorted-subset replicate PCRs used. Produced via immunoSEQ multiplex PCR; TCRdb's table is partial and in-frame only. Of fewer than 3 million clones in the sample, 85% to 95% are singletons; the top ten hold around 0.38%. The genes are TRBV27 and TRBJ2-1; 12 bases fit TRBD2. This clonotype was sampled from a man younger than 30 in good health. Some clones in this sample may be carry-over from other donors' samples. The specimen sequenced was naive CD4+ T cells from PBMCs. Subset of the sample: CD45RA+ positively selected. CDR3: CASSFGTSGNEQFF. CDR3 bases: TGTGCCAGCAGTTTCGGGACTAGCGGGAATGAGCAGTTCTTC.